This T cell receptor beta chain was sequenced for a study of tissue T cells after allogeneic stem cell transplantation. As for this clone: What it binds is not known. All gene names here are mouse names. Read data end 1 residue before the CDR3 end; the end is taken from the germline J gene.

Produced via immunoSEQ multiplex PCR; TCRdb's table is partial and in-frame only. The sample has some 48,000 clones; around 70% are singletons. Overall study findings and caveats: TCR repertoires tracked anatomic similarity, regardless of disease or transplant status.

Unmatched junction bases numbered 2, after V lost 5 bases and J lost 0 bases. CDR3 length: 14 residues. Germline loops: CDR1 SGHSA, CDR2 FRNQAP. The gene calls are TRBV16 and TRBJ2-7, with 9 bases lining up with TRBD2. The material sequenced was sorted cells pooled from one or two spleens. This receptor was taken from a pool of C57BL/6 mice in good health. CDR3 residues: CASSRLGASYEQYF. The CDR3 DNA, read in part, is TGTGCAAGCAGCCGACTGGGGGCCTCCTATGAACAGTAC.